Sequencing of this T cell receptor beta chain was carried out in a study of early T cells in non-severe SARS-CoV-2 infection. In its sample, this clonotype was seen many times. This CDR3 is 15 amino acids long. CDR1 is MDHEN, CDR2 SYDVKM, per germline. V dropped 8 bases and J dropped 6; count of bases not matched to a gene: 13. TCRdb recomputed calls from the 5' RACE reads with MiXCR, one row per CDR3 protein. The table shows almost 30,000 distinct CDR3 sequences, with roughly 5.1% occurring only once. This receptor was identified in an adult who was a healthcare worker with PCR-confirmed SARS-CoV-2 infection or an uninfected control (not recorded which). The sequenced material came from whole blood. The genes are TRBV28 and TRBJ2-1, with TRBD1 identical over 7 bases. The CDR3 here is CASLPGDRAGNEQFF. The CDR3 DNA is TGTGCCAGCCTCCCAGGAGACAGGGCGGGCAATGAGCAGTTCTTC.